The 15 T cell receptor beta chains below come from one sample, sequenced in a study of regulatory T cells in long-lasting Graves disease. Time point reported: newly diagnosed GD, antithyroid drugs for less than 3 months. PBMC RNA was the source of the TCR library. Library construction for TCR beta used iRepertoire HTBI primers and Arm-PCR of CDR3 regions. From the multiplex PCR reads, TCRdb called clonotypes with MiXCR, one entry per CDR3 protein. The data hold a few hundred thousand distinct CDR3 sequences, with 15% observed a single time. This same sample was also taken into another study, of T cells in Graves' hyperthyroidism and ophthalmopathy.

Here the sequenced sample was peripheral blood mononuclear cells (PBMCs), taken at new diagnosis, from a patient treated with antithyroid drugs. These receptors came from a woman in her thirties or forties with Graves disease.

Note on this clonotype: A read error may explain this, as a much larger clone is one base away. This chain connects TRBV7-8 to TRBJ2-2; D may be TRBD1 or TRBD2 (5 bases each). CDR1 and CDR2 from the germline V gene are SGHVS and FQNEAQ. The CDR3 is 14 amino acids. Trimming removed 7 bases at V and 6 bases at J, with 15 bases between. This chain's CDR3 is CASTGARLSGELFF. CDR3 nucleotides: TGTGCCAGCACCGGGGCTAGATTATCCGGGGAGCTGTTTTTT. The variable domain in full, completed from reference TRBV7-8 and TRBJ2-2, reads GAGVSQSPRYKVAKRGQDVALRCDPISGHVSLFWYQQALGQGPEFLTYFQNEAQLDKSGLPSDRFFAERPEGSVSTLKIQRTQQEDSAVYLCASTGARLSGELFFGEGSRLTVL.

J is TRBJ2-2 and V is TRBV9; no firm D call. From germline, CDR1 is SGDLS and CDR2 YYNGEE. V lost 1 base, J lost 7 bases, and 17 bases lay in between. This CDR3 has 16 amino acids. The DNA of the CDR3 is TGTGCCAGCAGCGTAAAGTCGGGCAGCGACGACGGGGAGCTGTTTTTT. Translated: CASSVKSGSDDGELFF.

This clonotype was recorded many times. The gene calls are TRBV27 and TRBJ2-7, with a tentative D call TRBD1 (5 bases). V was trimmed by 5 bases and J by 0 bases, leaving 14 bases between them. The CDR3 loop spans 15 amino acids. The germline gives CDR1 MNHEY, CDR2 SMNVEV (reference sequence). The CDR3 loop is CASSITAQGSYEQYF. DNA for the CDR3: TGTGCCAGCAGTATTACGGCCCAGGGCTCCTACGAGCAGTACTTC.

Many counts were recorded for this clonotype. The J gene is TRBJ2-7, the V gene TRBV2; D unclear. The V gene's germline CDR1 is SNHLY and CDR2 FYNNEI. Trimming cost V 1 base and J 4 bases, with 20 bases left between them. The CDR3 consists of 17 residues. CDR3 sequence reads: CASSEGGRGRLPYEQYF. DNA for the CDR3: TGTGCCAGCAGTGAAGGGGGTCGCGGACGGCTACCTTACGAGCAGTACTTC.

The V call is TRBV18, the J call TRBJ2-2, with 9 bases fitting TRBD2. V shed 5 bases, J shed 1 base, and the junction held 17 bases outside the gene matches. Germline V gene sequence: CDR1 KGHSH, CDR2 LQKENI. The CDR3 has 20 amino acids. This CDR3 is CASSSRLELAGRGNTGELFF. CDR3 coding DNA: TGTGCCAGCTCATCACGTTTAGAACTAGCGGGCCGGGGGAACACCGGGGAGCTGTTTTTT.

This clonotype was seen only a few times. The gene calls are TRBV11-2 and TRBJ2-5, with TRBD2 as a possible D gene (7 bases). The CDR3 runs 16 residues. The ends were cut back, 5 bases at V and 6 bases at J, with 22 bases in the middle. Germline loops: CDR1 SGHAT, CDR2 FQNNGV. The DNA for the CDR3 is TGTGCCAGCAGCCCACAGGGAGCGGGACCGGCGCAGACCCAGTACTTC. It translates to CASSPQGAGPAQTQYF.

This chain links TRBV29-1 with TRBJ1-1; tentatively, D is TRBD1 (6 bases). Trimming pared 3 bases from V and 1 base from J, leaving 18 bases between. This CDR3 region has 16 residues. Germline V gene sequence: CDR1 SQVTM, CDR2 ANQGSEA. CDR3 sequence: CSVDLGGQNSNTEAFF. The CDR3 region has the DNA TGCAGCGTTGATTTGGGGGGGCAGAATTCGAACACTGAAGCTTTCTTT.

This sequence joins TRBV10-1 and TRBJ2-7, with D possibly TRBD2 on 5 matching bases. The CDR3 contains 15 residues. Trimming pared 4 bases from V and 0 bases from J, leaving 13 bases between. Germline V gene data show CDR1 as WNHNN and CDR2 as SYGVQD (reference sequence). CDR3 amino acids: CASSGGVGSSYEQYF. DNA for the CDR3: TGCGCCAGCAGTGGGGGAGTTGGGTCCTCCTACGAGCAGTACTTC.

This chain links TRBV20-1 with TRBJ2-5; no definite D call. This CDR3 is 14 amino acids long. V was pared by 0 bases and J by 2 bases, with 10 bases between. CDR1 is DFQATT, CDR2 SNEGSKA, per germline (reference sequence). CDR3 residues: CSARDGGWQETQYF. The CDR3 nucleotides read TGCAGTGCTAGAGATGGTGGTTGGCAAGAGACCCAGTACTTC.

This clonotype was observed a handful of times. The chain is built from TRBV15 and TRBJ2-1; 9 bases agree with TRBD1. Trimming removed 0 bases from V and 8 bases from J; junction bases left unmatched: 8. The CDR3 spans 16 residues. Germline V gives CDR1 LNHNV, CDR2 YYDKDF (reference sequence). The CDR3 region has the DNA TGTGCCACCAGCAGAGATAAGGGACAGGGAGAGTATGAGCAGTTCTTC. This translates into CATSRDKGQGEYEQFF.

The chain employs TRBV19 and TRBJ2-1; possibly TRBD1 or TRBD2 for D (5 bases each). The germline gives CDR1 LNHDA, CDR2 SQIVND (reference sequence). This CDR3 spans 16 amino acids. Trimming took off 5 bases at V and 0 bases at J, with 14 bases between the two ends. CDR3 DNA sequence: TGTGCCAGTAGTCGGAAGGGGAGCGACTCCTACAATGAGCAGTTCTTC. This encodes CASSRKGSDSYNEQFF.

This clonotype was counted at least ten times. This rearrangement joins TRBV5-1 to TRBJ2-1, with 11 positions matching TRBD2. Per germline, CDR1 SGHRS and CDR2 YFSETQ. The trim removed 2 bases at V and 5 bases at J, leaving 3 bases unmatched. The CDR3 is 15 amino acids. The CDR3 region has the DNA TGCGCCAGCAGCTTCCGACTAGCGGGAAACAATGAGCAGTTCTTC. It specifies CASSFRLAGNNEQFF.

This clonotype was seen many times. The chain recombines TRBV6-2 or TRBV6-3 with TRBJ2-5, with D maybe TRBD1 (5 bases). Germline CDR1 reads MNHEY; CDR2 reads SVGEGT. The CDR3 runs 17 residues. The ends were cut back, 3 bases at V and 4 bases at J, with 21 bases in the middle. The CDR3, as DNA: TGTGCCAGCAGTTATGGGGCAGGCCCCTATACAGGAGAGACCCAGTACTTC. As protein: CASSYGAGPYTGETQYF.

This clonotype occurred many times. V is TRBV2 and J is TRBJ2-3; D uncertain. Per the germline V gene, CDR1 is SNHLY and CDR2 is FYNNEI. The V and J ends lost 5 bases and 0 bases respectively, with 3 bases between them. The CDR3 covers 12 residues. CDR3 loop: CASSTSTDTQYF. The CDR3 DNA reads TGTGCCAGCAGTACTAGCACAGATACGCAGTATTTT.

This clonotype has a count of ten or more. This chain connects TRBV7-8 to TRBJ2-7; D call uncertain. V lost 0 bases and J lost 0, with 9 bases in between. The CDR3 is 15 residues long. From germline, CDR1 is SGHVS and CDR2 FQNEAQ. CDR3 nucleotide sequence: TGTGCCAGCAGCTTAGCTACACTCAGCTCCTACGAGCAGTACTTC. Translating it yields CASSLATLSSYEQYF.